The 28 T cell receptor beta chains presented below share a single source sample, sequenced in a study of CD8 T cells in ankylosing spondylitis. Overall study findings and caveats: What seemed typical of ankylosing spondylitis blood was a TCR beta motif built from 8 or 9 highly homologous variants.

The antigens of these receptors remain unknown. TCRdb re-analysed the 5' RACE reads in MiXCR, keeping a single row per CDR3 protein. The sample holds 450,000 to 550,000 distinct CDR3 sequences, less than 6% seen once. The sequencing sample was made of blood, either unsorted or a sorted T cell fraction (not recorded which). The source is a male donor with ankylosing spondylitis.

This clonotype was counted ten times or more. The rearrangement links TRBV5-1 to TRBJ2-1; 10 bases are shared with TRBD2. CDR1 and CDR2 (germline): SGHRS, YFSETQ. V trimming: 7 bases; J trimming: 0 bases; junction bases outside the gene matches: 13. The CDR3 covers 18 residues. The CDR3 nucleotides read TGCGCCAGCGGCCTGGGACTAGCGCTCAAAAGCTCCTACAATGAGCAGTTCTTC. It specifies CASGLGLALKSSYNEQFF.

This clonotype was recorded many times. The V gene is TRBV29-1, the J gene TRBJ2-1; D gene uncertain. CDR1 SQVTM and CDR2 ANQGSEA come from the germline V gene. With 4 bases removed from V and 5 bases from J, the gap between germline ends came to 9 bases. The CDR3 is 12 amino acids. As DNA, the CDR3 is TGCAGCGTTGGGGCTGGAAACAATGAGCAGTTCTTC. The encoded protein is CSVGAGNNEQFF.

At least ten counts were recorded for this clonotype. The chain carries TRBV20-1 and TRBJ1-1; 7 bases are shared with TRBD1. The CDR3 has 12 amino acids. Trimming took 5 bases from V and 5 from J; bases not matched to a gene: 5. Germline CDR1 DFQATT, CDR2 SNEGSKA (reference sequence). The CDR3: CSALRGETEAFF. Written as DNA, the CDR3 is TGCAGTGCTCTCAGGGGGGAGACTGAAGCTTTCTTT.

This clonotype occurred many times. This rearrangement joins TRBV15 to TRBJ2-7, with D possibly TRBD2 on 7 matching bases. Germline-derived CDR1 and CDR2 are LNHNV and YYDKDF (reference sequence). V dropped 5 bases and J dropped 3 bases, with 14 bases sitting between them. The length of the CDR3 is 14 residues. CDR3 loop: CATSGRGQVYEQYF. The CDR3 DNA follows: TGTGCCACCAGCGGGCGGGGGCAGGTCTACGAGCAGTACTTC. Full variable domain (rest looked up from reference TRBV15 and TRBJ2-7): DAMVIQNPRYQVTQFGKPVTLSCSQTLNHNVMYWYQQKSSQAPKLLFHYYDKDFNNEADTPDNFQSRRPNTSFCFLDIRSPGLGDTAMYLCATSGRGQVYEQYFGPGTRLTVT.

This clonotype was seen at least ten times. The chain has TRBV10-3 and TRBJ2-7; D uncertain. V was pared by 8 bases and J by 0 bases, with 11 bases between. The CDR3 totals 13 residues. In germline, CDR1 is ENHRY, CDR2 SYGVKD. The DNA for the CDR3 is TGTGCCATCCGCCCCCCCGGCTCCTACGAGCAGTACTTC. Protein sequence: CAIRPPGSYEQYF.

This clonotype appeared many times. The genes are TRBV5-1 and TRBJ2-2; 8 nucleotides align to TRBD1. The length of the CDR3 is 15 residues. V lost 4 bases to trimming and J lost 2 bases; unmatched junction nucleotides: 4. The germline CDR1 and CDR2 sequences are SGHRS and YFSETQ. CDR3 in DNA: TGCGCCAGCAGCCCCAGGGGGCAAAACACCGGGGAGCTGTTTTTT. Residues: CASSPRGQNTGELFF.

Worth noting for this clonotype: Since a much larger clone is just one base distant, this may be a read error. V usage is TRBV7-9 and J usage is TRBJ1-1, with D maybe TRBD1 (6 bases). The V end lost 0 bases, the J end lost 1 base, and 9 bases lay between the germline ends. Germline loops: CDR1 SEHNR, CDR2 FQNEAQ (reference sequence). The CDR3 extends over 15 amino acids. CDR3 sequence: CASSLAYRENTEAFF. The CDR3 bases are TGTGCCAGCAGCTTAGCGTACAGGGAGAACACTGAAGCTTTCTTT. Combining the CDR3 with reference TRBV7-9 and TRBJ1-1 gives the whole variable domain DTGVSQNPRHKITKRGQNVTFRCDPISEHNRLYWYRQTLGQGPEFLTYFQNEAQLEKSRLLSDRFSAERPKGSFSTLEIQRTEQGDSAMYLCASSLAYRENTEAFFGQGTRLTVV.

This clonotype has a count of ten or more. The chain is built from TRBV7-2 and TRBJ2-7; 7 nucleotides align to TRBD2. V lost 1 base, J lost 0 bases, and 3 bases stayed unmatched. Germline V CDR1 and CDR2: SGHTA, FQGNSA. The CDR3 has 15 amino acids. CDR3 region: CASSLVRGSSYEQYF. The CDR3 nucleotides are TGTGCCAGCAGCTTAGTCCGCGGGAGCTCCTACGAGCAGTACTTC. The whole variable domain, remainder taken from reference TRBV7-2 and TRBJ2-7, is GAGVSQSPSNKVTEKGKDVELRCDPISGHTALYWYRQSLGQGLEFLIYFQGNSAPDKSGLPSDRFSAERTGGSVSTLTIQRTQQEDSAVYLCASSLVRGSSYEQYFGPGTRLTVT.

This clonotype has a count of ten or more. V usage is TRBV20-1 and J usage is TRBJ2-3, with 11 bases that match TRBD2. The CDR3 sequence is 18 residues long. Trimming removed 6 bases from V and 5 bases from J; junction bases left unmatched: 19. Germline V gene sequence: CDR1 DFQATT, CDR2 SNEGSKA (reference sequence). The CDR3 is CSAIPAWALAGAGDTQYF. The CDR3 DNA sequence: TGCAGTGCGATCCCCGCATGGGCACTAGCGGGAGCCGGAGATACGCAGTATTTT.

This clonotype occurred many times. The chain links TRBV18 to TRBJ2-7; D is possibly TRBD1 or TRBD2 (6 bases each). The CDR3 loop spans 16 amino acids. V was trimmed by 6 bases and J by 4 bases, leaving 22 bases between them. From germline, CDR1 is KGHSH and CDR2 LQKENI. As DNA, the CDR3 is TGTGCCAGCTCTCCCCCGAGTGGCAGGGGAGGATACGAGCAGTACTTC. It translates to CASSPPSGRGGYEQYF.

This clonotype was counted only a few times. The chain employs TRBV7-8 and TRBJ2-2; 9 bases are shared with TRBD1. CDR3 length: 16 amino acids. V trimming: 6 bases; J trimming: 2 bases; junction bases outside the gene matches: 7. Germline CDR1 reads SGHVS; CDR2 reads FQNEAQ. The CDR3 DNA is TGTGCCAGCAGTCGGCCGGGACAGGGAAACACCGGGGAGCTGTTTTTT. This sequence encodes CASSRPGQGNTGELFF.

This clonotype was counted at least ten times. This rearrangement joins TRBV7-2 to TRBJ2-3, with D tentatively TRBD1 (6 bases). Germline CDR1 is SGHTA and CDR2 is FQGNSA. The CDR3 runs to 13 residues. With 5 bases removed from V and 7 bases from J, the gap between germline ends came to 13 bases. The CDR3 nucleotides are TGTGCCAGCAGCATGGGTAGGGGGTATACGCAGTATTTT. It yields the protein CASSMGRGYTQYF.

There are many counts of this clonotype. This sequence joins TRBV20-1 and TRBJ1-1; D remains unclear. V was clipped by 1 base and J by 0 bases, with 6 bases between them. The CDR3 is 13 amino acids. From germline, CDR1 is DFQATT and CDR2 SNEGSKA (reference sequence). CDR3 residues: CSARVDLNTEAFF. CDR3 nucleotide sequence: TGCAGTGCTAGAGTCGACTTGAACACTGAAGCTTTCTTT.

In this sample, this clonotype turned up many times. V gene TRBV12-3 or TRBV12-4 combines with J gene TRBJ2-3; D is ambiguous. The CDR3 is 13 amino acids. The V end was cut by 5 bases, the J end by 3 bases, with 9 bases between. The CDR3 region is CASSTRPTDTQYF. In nucleotides, the CDR3 is TGTGCCAGCAGTACCCGCCCGACAGATACGCAGTATTTT.

The table lists this clonotype with many counts. The V and J genes are TRBV6-2 or TRBV6-3 and TRBJ2-7, with 12 bases matching TRBD2. Trimming removed 5 bases from V and 0 bases from J; junction bases left unmatched: 8. Germline-derived CDR1 and CDR2 are MNHEY and SVGEGT. The length of the CDR3 is 17 residues. CDR3 DNA: TGTGCCAGCAGTCCCGCCGTGGGACTAGCGGGCTCCTACGAGCAGTACTTC. Translating gives CASSPAVGLAGSYEQYF.

This clonotype has ten or more counts. The V and J genes are TRBV2 and TRBJ2-3; 12 bases match TRBD2. The J segment lost 7 bases and the V segment lost 6 bases, leaving 14 bases of the junction unmatched. Germline V CDR1 and CDR2: SNHLY, FYNNEI. The CDR3 has 17 amino acids. In DNA, the CDR3 is TGTGCCAGCAGGTCGGGACTAGCGGGTTTACGAGTATATACGCAGTATTTT. It encodes CASRSGLAGLRVYTQYF.

This clonotype was recorded many times. DNA of the CDR3: TGTGCCAGCAGCTTAGTTGCGACGGGGGCGAATGAGCAGTTCTTC. Its translation is CASSLVATGANEQFF. The V call is TRBV7-2, the J call TRBJ2-1; D may match TRBD1 or TRBD2 (6 bases each). Germline CDR1 is SGHTA and CDR2 is FQGNSA. Deletions cut 1 base from V and 7 bases from J, with 14 bases between. The CDR3 is 15 residues long. The full variable domain, its missing parts supplied by reference TRBV7-2 and TRBJ2-1, is GAGVSQSPSNKVTEKGKDVELRCDPISGHTALYWYRQSLGQGLEFLIYFQGNSAPDKSGLPSDRFSAERTGGSVSTLTIQRTQQEDSAVYLCASSLVATGANEQFFGPGTRLTVL.

This clonotype was counted at least ten times. The chain joins TRBV9 to TRBJ1-1; D is perhaps TRBD1 (5 bases). The ends were cut back, 0 bases at V and 0 bases at J, with 9 bases in the middle. The length of the CDR3 is 15 residues. Per the germline V gene, CDR1 is SGDLS and CDR2 is YYNGEE. CDR3 sequence: CASSVGWGMNTEAFF. CDR3 in DNA: TGTGCCAGCAGCGTAGGTTGGGGGATGAACACTGAAGCTTTCTTT.

This clonotype was observed a few times. The chain is built from TRBV5-1 and TRBJ2-5; no definite D call. Germline CDR1 reads SGHRS; CDR2 reads YFSETQ. CDR3 length: 13 residues. V was clipped by 5 bases and J by 0 bases, with 8 bases between them. CDR3 in amino acids: CASRGRNQETQYF. DNA for the CDR3: TGCGCCAGCAGAGGCAGAAACCAAGAGACCCAGTACTTC.

Ten or more counts support this clonotype. The CDR3 DNA sequence: TGTGCCAGCAGTTTAGCAGGGGGATGGACTGAAGCTTTCTTT. Its translation is CASSLAGGWTEAFF. The chain is built from TRBV27 and TRBJ1-1; 7 bases line up with TRBD1. The CDR3 is 14 residues long. Trimming took 2 bases from V and 5 from J; bases not matched to a gene: 5. Germline V gene lookup returns CDR1 MNHEY and CDR2 SMNVEV (reference sequence).

This clonotype was seen at least ten times. V usage is TRBV20-1 and J usage is TRBJ2-5, with D possibly matching TRBD1 (6 bases). This CDR3 has 12 residues. The V end lost 4 bases, the J end lost 2 bases, and 8 bases lay between the germline ends. Per the germline V gene, CDR1 is DFQATT and CDR2 is SNEGSKA (reference sequence). CDR3 amino acids: CSANRDQETQYF. The CDR3 DNA follows: TGCAGTGCTAACAGGGATCAAGAGACCCAGTACTTC.

This clonotype has at least ten counts. The V and J genes are TRBV7-9 and TRBJ1-1; 9 bases are shared with TRBD1. The junction had 10 bases not matched to a gene; V was cut back by 5 bases and J by 3 bases. Germline assignment: CDR1 SEHNR and CDR2 FQNEAQ (reference sequence). The CDR3 runs to 16 residues. The CDR3 region is CASSTRDRAGYTEAFF. The CDR3 DNA is TGTGCCAGCAGCACCCGGGACAGGGCTGGATACACTGAAGCTTTCTTT. The variable domain in full, completed from reference TRBV7-9 and TRBJ1-1, reads DTGVSQNPRHKITKRGQNVTFRCDPISEHNRLYWYRQTLGQGPEFLTYFQNEAQLEKSRLLSDRFSAERPKGSFSTLEIQRTEQGDSAMYLCASSTRDRAGYTEAFFGQGTRLTVV.

This clonotype was counted many times. The chain recombines TRBV5-1 with TRBJ2-1; 9 nucleotides line up with TRBD1. CDR3 length: 16 amino acids. The V segment lost 4 bases and the J segment 3 bases; nucleotides outside the gene matches: 8. Germline V CDR1 and CDR2: SGHRS, YFSETQ. CDR3 sequence: CASSPSGTGHYNEQFF. The CDR3 DNA follows: TGCGCCAGCAGCCCGTCAGGGACAGGGCACTACAATGAGCAGTTCTTC.

This clonotype was counted only a few times. This chain connects TRBV11-2 to TRBJ2-3, with D perhaps TRBD2 (5 bases). The germline CDR1 and CDR2 sequences are SGHAT and FQNNGV. This CDR3 has 14 residues. The ends were cut back, 1 base at V and 6 bases at J, with 11 bases in the middle. This chain's CDR3 is CASSLGTPGDTQYF. The CDR3 nucleotides read TGTGCCAGCAGCTTAGGGACTCCCGGGGATACGCAGTATTTT.

This clonotype was found many times. The CDR3 coding sequence is TGCGCCAGCAGCCCGCTAGCGGGCGCTAGCACAGATACGCAGTATTTT. Translation gives CASSPLAGASTDTQYF. The chain uses TRBV4-1 and TRBJ2-3, with 8 nucleotides matching TRBD2. Germline V lookup: CDR1 MGHRA, CDR2 YSYEKL. The V gene end was trimmed by 4 bases and the J gene end by 0 bases; junction bases not matched to a gene: 6. The CDR3 extends over 16 amino acids.

This clonotype was picked up many times. CDR3 sequence (DNA): TGCAGTGCGGCAAGGGGGGGCGCGCTTTATCAGCCCCAGCATTTT. Protein: CSAARGGALYQPQHF. V usage is TRBV20-1 and J usage is TRBJ1-5; D is possibly TRBD1 (6 bases). CDR3 length equals 15 residues. CDR1 is DFQATT and CDR2 is SNEGSKA in the germline V gene (reference sequence). Trimming removed 6 bases from V and 5 bases from J, with 20 bases in between.

V is TRBV4-1 and J is TRBJ2-3; TRBD1 agrees at 9 bases. Trimming cost V 6 bases and J 4 bases; bases outside gene matches: 8. The CDR3 covers 15 residues. Per the germline V gene, CDR1 is MGHRA and CDR2 is YSYEKL. The CDR3 nucleotides read TGCGCCAGCAGTACACAGGGGGCAGGTTCAGATACGCAGTATTTT. Amino acid sequence: CASSTQGAGSDTQYF.

The table lists this clonotype with a few counts. The chain recombines TRBV6-4 with TRBJ2-5; tentative D call: TRBD2 (5 bases). Between the trimmed V and J ends, which lost 7 bases and 6 bases, there was a span of 15 bases. The CDR3 totals 13 residues. Germline V gene lookup returns CDR1 MRHNA and CDR2 SNTAGT. The CDR3 sequence: CASIGVVQQTQYF. CDR3 nucleotide sequence: TGTGCCAGCATCGGGGTAGTTCAACAGACCCAGTACTTC.